These 14 T cell receptor beta chains were sequenced from one sample in a study of blood T cell repertoires in COVID-19. Assay used: immunoSEQ multiplex PCR; TCRdb lists only in-frame clones, some missing. Found here are 170,000 or so clones, about 90% of them singletons; the top ten hold roughly 7%. Input material: PBMCs or T cells enriched from blood (not recorded which). Receptor source: a woman between 45 and 65 years old who had recovered from COVID-19.

The chain uses TRBV6-1 and TRBJ2-1; 8 bases are a match to TRBD1. Germline trimming cut 4 bases from V and 2 bases from J; bases unmatched to any gene: 7. Germline-derived CDR1 and CDR2 are MNHNS and SASEGT. CDR3 length: 16 amino acids. CDR3 nucleotides: TGTGCCAGCAGTGCAAGACAGGGGAGAACCTACAATGAGCAGTTCTTC. This gives the protein CASSARQGRTYNEQFF.

The V call is TRBV5-4, the J call TRBJ1-1; TRBD1 matches at 12 bases. From germline, CDR1 is SGHNT and CDR2 YYREEE (reference sequence). This CDR3 region has 16 residues. V lost 4 bases and J lost 5; bases outside the gene matches: 9. The CDR3 sequence: CASSRGTGGKGTEAFF. DNA of the CDR3: TGTGCCAGCAGCCGGGGGACAGGGGGCAAGGGGACTGAAGCTTTCTTT.

J is TRBJ2-1 and V is TRBV4-1, with D perhaps TRBD1 (5 bases). The germline V gene has CDR1 MGHRA and CDR2 YSYEKL. V was pared by 1 base and J by 6 bases, with 10 bases between. This CDR3 has 14 residues. In DNA, the CDR3 is TGCGCCAGCAGCCAAGCACGGCAGGGCAATGAGCAGTTCTTC. Protein product: CASSQARQGNEQFF.

DNA of the CDR3: TGCGCCAGCAGCGTCGGGGCCACAGGGGGCTACGATGGCTACACCTTC. Its protein product is CASSVGATGGYDGYTF. The chain carries TRBV5-1 and TRBJ1-2; TRBD1 matches at 9 bases. Germline values: CDR1 SGHRS, CDR2 YFSETQ. J was trimmed by 6 bases and V by 4 bases; bases with no gene match: 13. This CDR3 spans 16 amino acids.

This clone was seen a few times. The J gene is TRBJ2-7, the V gene TRBV14; a weak D match, TRBD1 (5 bases). Deletions cut 6 bases from V and 0 bases from J, with 9 bases between. The CDR3 has 13 amino acids. Germline lookup yields CDR1 SGHDN and CDR2 FVKESK. In DNA form, the CDR3 reads TGTGCCAGCAGACGACAGAGCTCCTACGAGCAGTACTTC. It translates to CASRRQSSYEQYF.

This clone was found once. The rearrangement links TRBV19 to TRBJ1-5; tentatively, D is TRBD1 (6 bases). The CDR3 has 17 amino acids. The germline gives CDR1 LNHDA, CDR2 SQIVND (reference sequence). V lost 0 bases and J 6 bases, leaving 18 bases between the germline ends. The CDR3 DNA reads TGTGCCAGTAGTATAGAAAATCGGGGGGGCGCGGGTCAGCCCCAGCATTTT. This encodes CASSIENRGGAGQPQHF. Full variable domain (outside the CDR3, taken from reference TRBV19 and TRBJ1-5): DGGITQSPKYLFRKEGQNVTLSCEQNLNHDAMYWYRQDPGQGLRLIYYSQIVNDFQKGDIAEGYSVSREKKESFPLTVTSAQKNPTAFYLCASSIENRGGAGQPQHFGDGTRLSIL.

The chain employs TRBV5-6 and TRBJ2-7, with D hard to call. Trimming took off 1 base at V and 0 bases at J, with 8 bases between the two ends. Germline V gene lookup returns CDR1 SGHDT and CDR2 YYEEEE. The CDR3 has 14 amino acids. The CDR3: CASSLRRSSYEQYF. CDR3 sequence (DNA): TGTGCCAGCAGCTTGCGCAGGTCCTCCTACGAGCAGTACTTC. Complete variable domain (other parts from reference TRBV5-6 and TRBJ2-7): DAGVTQSPTHLIKTRGQQVTLRCSPKSGHDTVSWYQQALGQGPQFIFQYYEEEERQRGNFPDRFSGHQFPNYSSELNVNALLLGDSALYLCASSLRRSSYEQYFGPGTRLTVT.

This sequence joins TRBV30 and TRBJ2-5, with 11 bases identical to TRBD1. The junction had 7 bases not matched to a gene; V was cut back by 3 bases and J by 4 bases. The CDR3 extends over 15 amino acids. Germline CDR1 is GTSNPN and CDR2 is SVGIG (reference sequence). The CDR3 is CAWRSGTGGLETQYF. The CDR3 nucleotides read TGTGCCTGGAGGTCGGGGACAGGGGGTTTAGAGACCCAGTACTTC.

V and J are TRBV19 and TRBJ1-2; 8 bases align to TRBD1. The junction had 5 bases not matched to a gene; V was cut back by 4 bases and J by 1 base. The germline CDR1 and CDR2 sequences are LNHDA and SQIVND (reference sequence). The CDR3 spans 15 residues. In DNA, the CDR3 is TGTGCCAGTAGTACGGGGACAGGCCTTAACTATGGCTACACCTTC. This gives the protein CASSTGTGLNYGYTF.

V is TRBV18 and J is TRBJ2-4; the match to TRBD2 covers 8 bases. J gave up 2 bases and V 0 bases, and 9 bases lay outside the gene matches. Germline-derived CDR1 and CDR2 are KGHSH and LQKENI. The CDR3 covers 18 residues. CDR3 sequence: CASSPPGAGALSKNIQYF. The CDR3 DNA reads TGTGCCAGCTCACCACCGGGAGCGGGGGCTCTGTCCAAAAACATTCAGTACTTC.

J is TRBJ2-1 and V is TRBV18, with 7 bases lining up with TRBD2. Germline lookup yields CDR1 KGHSH and CDR2 LQKENI. The CDR3 sequence is 17 residues long. Trimming removed 6 bases from V and 0 bases from J; junction bases left unmatched: 11. The CDR3 reads CASSSPNLAVSYNEQFF. The CDR3 DNA is TGTGCCAGCTCCTCACCAAACCTAGCGGTCTCCTACAATGAGCAGTTCTTC.

This clone was picked up a small number of times. The gene calls are TRBV6-5 and TRBJ2-1, with 8 bases aligning to TRBD1. Germline CDR1 is MNHEY and CDR2 is SVGAGI. Unmatched junction bases numbered 7, after V lost 7 bases and J lost 5 bases. The CDR3 spans 14 residues. Written as DNA, the CDR3 is TGTGCCAGCAAGGAACAGGGGGGCAACAATGAGCAGTTCTTC. As protein: CASKEQGGNNEQFF.

The rearrangement links TRBV5-1 to TRBJ2-1; D perhaps matches TRBD2 (6 bases). The V end was cut by 4 bases, the J end by 8 bases, with 13 bases between. The germline gives CDR1 SGHRS, CDR2 YFSETQ. The CDR3 covers 13 residues. The CDR3 here is CASSATSRDEQFF. CDR3 nucleotide sequence: TGCGCCAGCAGCGCCACTAGCCGGGATGAGCAGTTCTTC.

This clone has only one observation. The J gene is TRBJ2-1, the V gene TRBV20-1, with TRBD2 matching 9 bases. This CDR3 has 16 amino acids. With V trimmed by 3 bases and J by 3 bases, 9 bases remained unmatched. Looked up from germline, CDR1 is DFQATT and CDR2 is SNEGSKA (reference sequence). Here the CDR3 DNA reads TGCAGTGCTAGTGAACCTCGCGGGAGGGACTACAATGAGCAGTTCTTC. Its protein product is CSASEPRGRDYNEQFF.